This TCR beta chain came from a study of T cell responses to AZD1222 COVID-19 vaccine. Investigators merged groups given second doses at roughly 4 or roughly 12 weeks. The CDR3 length is 14 residues. The V gene's germline CDR1 is SGHVS and CDR2 FNYEAQ. The J segment lost 3 bases and the V segment lost 5 bases, leaving 7 bases of the junction unmatched. As regards this clone: What it binds is not known.

Study-wide results and caveats: Clonal diversity was possibly underestimated, and the donors were mostly white British, with more females. The breadth and depth of Spike-specific TCRs increased once two AZD1222 doses had been given. As reported, nearly half of all spike-specific TCRs target variant regions that are unmutated.

The table came from immunoSEQ multiplex PCR; TCRdb's copy has only in-frame clones and leaves some out. The data contain 190,000 or so clones, approximately 93% of them singletons. The source is an adult who received the AZD1222 COVID-19 vaccine. The gene calls are TRBV7-6 and TRBJ2-7; 7 nucleotides line up with TRBD1. The sequenced sample was peripheral blood, obtained 28 days after the second AZD1222 dose. The CDR3 sequence: CASSPGQAGYEQYF. In DNA, the CDR3 is TGTGCCAGCAGCCCAGGACAGGCGGGCTACGAGCAGTACTTC.